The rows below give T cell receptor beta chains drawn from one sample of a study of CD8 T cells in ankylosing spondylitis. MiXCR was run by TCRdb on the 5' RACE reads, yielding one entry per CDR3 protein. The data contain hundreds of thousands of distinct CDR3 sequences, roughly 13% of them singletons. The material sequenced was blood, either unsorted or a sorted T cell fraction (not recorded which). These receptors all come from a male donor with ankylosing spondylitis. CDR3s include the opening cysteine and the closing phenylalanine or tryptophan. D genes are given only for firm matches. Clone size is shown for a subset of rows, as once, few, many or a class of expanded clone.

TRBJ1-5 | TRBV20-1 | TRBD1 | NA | TGCAGTGCTAGAGGGCAGGGGGCCGGTGACAATCAGCCCCAGCATTTT | CSARGQGAGDNQPQHF
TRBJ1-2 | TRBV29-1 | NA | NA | TGCAGCGTTGAAGAGACAGAGCTTGGCTACACCTTC | CSVEETELGYTF
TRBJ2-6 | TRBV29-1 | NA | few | TGCAGCGCTGGGTCCCCACGCTCTGGGGCCAACGTCCTGACTTTC | CSAGSPRSGANVLTF
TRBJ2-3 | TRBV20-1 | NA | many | TGCAGTGCTAGAGTCTCTACCGGTGCAGATACGCAGTATTTT | CSARVSTGADTQYF
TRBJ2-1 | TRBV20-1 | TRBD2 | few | TGCAGTGCTAGAGATTGGCGGACTAGCGGGAGCCATGAGCAGTTCTTC | CSARDWRTSGSHEQFF
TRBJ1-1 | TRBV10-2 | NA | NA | TGCGCCAGCAGTGAGACGGCCCGGGGGAACACTGAAGCTTTCTTT | CASSETARGNTEAFF
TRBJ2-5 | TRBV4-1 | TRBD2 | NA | TGCGCCAGCAGCCAAGATCTGAACGGGGGGTCGGGGACCCAGTACTTC | CASSQDLNGGSGTQYF
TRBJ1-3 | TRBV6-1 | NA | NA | TGTGCCAGCAGTGAAGCCCTGGCAGCTGGAAACACCATATATTTT | CASSEALAAGNTIYF
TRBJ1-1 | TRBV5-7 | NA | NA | TGTGCCAGCAGCTTTTATAGGGGATGCATGAACACTGAAGCTTTCTTT | CASSFYRGCMNTEAFF
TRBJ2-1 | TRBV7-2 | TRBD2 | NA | TGTGCCAGCAGCTTTAGCGGGAGGGCCAACGATGAGCAGTTCTTC | CASSFSGRANDEQFF
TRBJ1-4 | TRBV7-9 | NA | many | TGTGCCAGCAGCTTCGGAACCGGGGGAAAACTGTTTTTT | CASSFGTGGKLFF
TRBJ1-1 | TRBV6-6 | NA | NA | TGTGCCAGCAGTTACTCCACAGCCGAAGCTTTCTTT | CASSYSTAEAFF
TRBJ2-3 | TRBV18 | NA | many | TGTGCCAGCTCGCCAACAGGCGACACAGATACGCAGTATTTT | CASSPTGDTDTQYF
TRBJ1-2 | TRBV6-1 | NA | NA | TGTGCCAGCAGTCAAGACACGAACTATGGCTACACCTTC | CASSQDTNYGYTF
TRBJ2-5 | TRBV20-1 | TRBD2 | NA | TGCAGTGCTAGAGGGGGGCCTAGCGGGGTCCAAGAGACCCAGTACTTC | CSARGGPSGVQETQYF
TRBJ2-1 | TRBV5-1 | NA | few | TGCGCCAGCAGGCCGGGGGTATCCTACAATGAGCAGTTCTTC | CASRPGVSYNEQFF
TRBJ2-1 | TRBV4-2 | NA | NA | TGTGCCAGCAGCCAAGATGGGGTTTACGGTGAGCAGTTCTTC | CASSQDGVYGEQFF
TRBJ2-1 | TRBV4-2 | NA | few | TGTGCCAGCAGCCATAGTAGGGGGAGTTGGACAAATGAGCAGTTCTTC | CASSHSRGSWTNEQFF
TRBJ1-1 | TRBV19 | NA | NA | TGTGCCAGTAGTTCGAAACAGGGCGGGGGCACTGAAGCTTTCTTT | CASSSKQGGGTEAFF
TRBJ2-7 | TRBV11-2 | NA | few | TGTGCCAGCAGCTCTCACGGGACGCTTGCCGGCGAGCAGTACTTC | CASSSHGTLAGEQYF
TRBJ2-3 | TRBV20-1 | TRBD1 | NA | TGCAGTGCGGAATCCGACAGGGGAATCACAGATACGCAGTATTTT | CSAESDRGITDTQYF
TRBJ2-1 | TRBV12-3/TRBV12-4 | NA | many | TGTGCCAGCACCCCCGGAGTTTTAGCTGCCCCCAATGAGCAGTTCTTC | CASTPGVLAAPNEQFF
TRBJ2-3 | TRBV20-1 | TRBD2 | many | TGCAGTGCTAGTAGCGGGACCACAGATACGCAGTATTTT | CSASSGTTDTQYF
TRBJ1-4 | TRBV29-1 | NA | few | TGCAGCGTCGAGGAGCGGGCTAATGAAAAACTGTTTTTT | CSVEERANEKLFF
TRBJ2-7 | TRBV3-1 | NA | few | TGTGCCAGCAGCCAAGGGTTGATCTCCTACGAGCAGTACTTC | CASSQGLISYEQYF
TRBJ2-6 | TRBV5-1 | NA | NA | TGCGCCAGCAGCTTGAGTGGAGCTAACTCTGGGGCCAACGTCCTGACTTTC | CASSLSGANSGANVLTF
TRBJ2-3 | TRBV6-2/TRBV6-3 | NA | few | TGTGCCAGCTGCGGGACTGGGGCAGATACGCAGTATTTT | CASCGTGADTQYF
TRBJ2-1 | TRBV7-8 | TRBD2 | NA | TGTGCCAGCAGCCCGGGACTAGCGGGAGGGTCAACCTACAATGAGCAGTTCTTC | CASSPGLAGGSTYNEQFF
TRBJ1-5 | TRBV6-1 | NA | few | TGTGCCAGCAGTGGGACTCCGATGAGCCAGCCCCAGCATTTT | CASSGTPMSQPQHF
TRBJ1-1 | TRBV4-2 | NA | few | TGTGCCAGCAGCCAAGATGGAACAGGGCGTTCTGAAGCTTTCTTT | CASSQDGTGRSEAFF
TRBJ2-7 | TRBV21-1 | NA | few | TGTGCCAGCAGCAAAGAGGGACAGCTCCATGGGGGCCTCATCTACGAGCAGTACTTC | CASSKEGQLHGGLIYEQYF
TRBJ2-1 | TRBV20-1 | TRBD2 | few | TGCAGTGCCCCCTGGGGCGGGAGGCCCGAGCAGTTCTTC | CSAPWGGRPEQFF
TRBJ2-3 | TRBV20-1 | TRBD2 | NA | TGCAGTGCTACCCCCACCCTAGCGGGAGGGCCCGCAGATACGCAGTATTTT | CSATPTLAGGPADTQYF
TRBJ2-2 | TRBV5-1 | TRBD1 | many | TGCGCCAGCAGCTTGGCCAAGACAGGGGGGCATCGACACACCGGGGAGCTGTTTTTT | CASSLAKTGGHRHTGELFF
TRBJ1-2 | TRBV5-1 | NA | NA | TGCGCCAGCAGCCCAGCCTTTTGGGACTCAAGTGGCTACACCTTC | CASSPAFWDSSGYTF
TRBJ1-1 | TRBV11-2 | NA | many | TGTGCCAGCAGGGGCACTGAAGCTTTCTTT | CASRGTEAFF
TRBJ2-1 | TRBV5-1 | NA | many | TGCGCCAGCAGCTTGGGACACTTCTCCTACAATGAGCAGTTCTTC | CASSLGHFSYNEQFF
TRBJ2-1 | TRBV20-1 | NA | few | TGCAGTGCTAGAACTGGACGGGACTACAATGAGCAGTTCTTC | CSARTGRDYNEQFF
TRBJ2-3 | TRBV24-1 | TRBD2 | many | TGTGCCACCAGTGCCTTTAGCGGGAGCGGGGATACGCAGTATTTT | CATSAFSGSGDTQYF
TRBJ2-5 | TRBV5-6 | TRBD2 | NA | TGTGCCAGCAGCTTAGGGGGACTAGGCGAGGAGACCCAGTACTTC | CASSLGGLGEETQYF
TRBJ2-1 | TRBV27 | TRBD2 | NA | TGTGCCAGCAGTCTCCTCAAGGAGCCCGGACTAGCGTATGGAGACAATGAGCAGTTCTTC | CASSLLKEPGLAYGDNEQFF
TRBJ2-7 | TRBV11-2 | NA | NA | TGTGCCAGCGGAGGGGGAGCGGGACCCTACGAGCAGTACTTC | CASGGGAGPYEQYF
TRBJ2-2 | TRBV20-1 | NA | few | TGCAGTGCTAGCGGGAGAAAAACCGGGGAGCTGTTTTTT | CSASGRKTGELFF
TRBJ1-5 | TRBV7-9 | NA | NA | TGTGCCAGCAGTCGACAGAATCAGCCCCAGCATTTT | CASSRQNQPQHF
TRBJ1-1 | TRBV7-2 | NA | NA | TGTGCCAGCAACAATGATAGGAACACTGAAGCTTTCTTT | CASNNDRNTEAFF
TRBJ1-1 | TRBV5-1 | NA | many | TGCGCCAGCAGCTTGAATCGAGACACTGAAGCTTTCTTT | CASSLNRDTEAFF
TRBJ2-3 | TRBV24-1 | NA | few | TGTGCCACCAGTGATCCCAGCGGGCACCGCACAGATACGCAGTATTTT | CATSDPSGHRTDTQYF
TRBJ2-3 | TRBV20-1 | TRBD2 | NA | TGCAGTGCTAGCGCTAGCGGGAGAGCAGATACGCAGTATTTT | CSASASGRADTQYF
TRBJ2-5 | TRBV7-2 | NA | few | TGTGCCAGCAGCTTACCCATCCGGGAGACCCAGTACTTC | CASSLPIRETQYF
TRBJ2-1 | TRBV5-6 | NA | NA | TGTGCCAGCAGCGCCGGGAACCTCTACAATGAGCAGTTCTTC | CASSAGNLYNEQFF
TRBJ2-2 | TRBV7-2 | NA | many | TGTGCCAGCAGCCCCAATAAAGGGAGCGGGGAGCTGTTTTTT | CASSPNKGSGELFF
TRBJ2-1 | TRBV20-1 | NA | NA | TGCAGTGCCAGAGGAGGGTCAACCTACAATGAGCAGTTCTTC | CSARGGSTYNEQFF
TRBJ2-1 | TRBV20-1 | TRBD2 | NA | TGCAGTGCTAGAGGGACCCTGGTAGCGGGAGGGCCAGGGAATGAGCAGTTCTTC | CSARGTLVAGGPGNEQFF
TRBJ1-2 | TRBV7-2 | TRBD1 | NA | TGTGCCAGCAGCTTAGGGGGACAGGGGGCGATTCTTGGCTACACCTTC | CASSLGGQGAILGYTF
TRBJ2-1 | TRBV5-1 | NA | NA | TGCGCCAGCAGCTTGAACTTAAACGGGAATGAGCAGTTCTTC | CASSLNLNGNEQFF
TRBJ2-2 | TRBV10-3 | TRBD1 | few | TGTGCCATCAGTGAGCCAGAGGGACAGGGGTTCTTCCGGGAGCTGTTTTTT | CAISEPEGQGFFRELFF
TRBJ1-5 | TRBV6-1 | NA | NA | TGTGCCGGGGGGGTGGTATGGCCCCAGCATTTT | CAGGVVWPQHF